This passage covers 13 T cell receptor beta chains from one sample sequenced in a study of control samples from healthy donors and cancer patients. TCRdb's copy holds only in-frame clones and misses some; the assay was immunoSEQ multiplex PCR. Of around 170,000 clones in the sample, around 88% were seen once. Source material: blood. Receptors were obtained from a woman under 40 in good health.

The DNA for the CDR3 is TGTGCCAGCAGCCGAGCTCTCCGGGACAGTAGCTCTGGGGCCAACGTCCTGACTTTC. Protein sequence: CASSRALRDSSSGANVLTF. The V call is TRBV5-5, the J call TRBJ2-6, with 7 bases fitting TRBD1. Per germline, CDR1 SGHKS and CDR2 YYEKEE (reference sequence). With V trimmed by 4 bases and J by 0 bases, 13 bases remained unmatched. CDR3 size: 19 residues.

The V call is TRBV25-1, the J call TRBJ1-2, with no clear D. CDR1 is MGHDK, CDR2 SYGVNS, per germline. This CDR3 region has 14 residues. V was trimmed by 2 bases and J by 4 bases, leaving 11 bases between them. The CDR3 sequence: CASSEGGTIYGYTF. Here the CDR3 DNA reads TGTGCCAGCAGTGAAGGTGGTACAATCTATGGCTACACCTTC.

V is TRBV7-2 and J is TRBJ2-1; a possible D gene is TRBD2 (5 bases). Trimming took off 5 bases at V and 4 bases at J, with 9 bases between the two ends. Germline V gene lookup returns CDR1 SGHTA and CDR2 FQGNSA. This CDR3 has 13 residues. CDR3 loop: CASSPRGYNEQFF. The CDR3 bases are TGTGCCAGCAGCCCGCGAGGGTACAATGAGCAGTTCTTC.

V gene TRBV4-1 combines with J gene TRBJ2-7; D may be TRBD2 (5 bases). V lost 4 bases and J 2 bases, leaving 12 bases between the germline ends. Germline CDR1 and CDR2: MGHRA and YSYEKL. The CDR3 runs 14 residues. This CDR3 reads CASSPQPGTYEQYF. The CDR3 DNA sequence: TGCGCCAGCAGCCCTCAACCCGGGACCTACGAGCAGTACTTC.

The chain has TRBV27 and TRBJ2-5; no clear D. This CDR3 spans 14 amino acids. Trimming left V 4 bases short and J 5 bases short, with 14 bases between. CDR1 and CDR2 from the germline V gene are MNHEY and SMNVEV (reference sequence). As DNA, the CDR3 is TGTGCCAGCAGTTCTGGGATGATCGTGGAGACCCAGTACTTC. It encodes CASSSGMIVETQYF.

The CDR3, as DNA: TGTGCCAGCAGCGCGACGCAGGGACAGTACAATCAGCCCCAGCATTTT. This codes for CASSATQGQYNQPQHF. This chain links TRBV7-9 with TRBJ1-5, with 7 bases fitting TRBD1. Germline CDR1 and CDR2: SEHNR and FQNEAQ (reference sequence). Germline trimming cut 5 bases from V and 3 bases from J; bases unmatched to any gene: 10. This CDR3 contains 16 residues.

This rearrangement joins TRBV5-4 to TRBJ1-1; TRBD1 aligns across 7 bases. This CDR3 has 16 residues. J gave up 0 bases and V 3 bases, and 8 bases lay outside the gene matches. From germline, CDR1 is SGHNT and CDR2 YYREEE (reference sequence). CDR3 DNA sequence: TGTGCCAGCAGCTCCGCCCGGGACAGTCTGAACACTGAAGCTTTCTTT. It encodes CASSSARDSLNTEAFF.

This clone was seen just once. The chain joins TRBV2 to TRBJ2-6; D is ambiguous. CDR3 length: 13 residues. Germline CDR1 and CDR2: SNHLY and FYNNEI. The V end lost 2 bases, the J end lost 6 bases, and 5 bases lay between the germline ends. The DNA for the CDR3 is TGTGCCAGCAGTGAAAGTGTGGCCAACGTCCTGACTTTC. Amino acids: CASSESVANVLTF.

The V and J genes are TRBV29-1 and TRBJ1-2, with a weak D call TRBD1 (5 bases). V was trimmed by 6 bases and J by 2 bases, leaving 10 bases between them. Germline assignment: CDR1 SQVTM and CDR2 ANQGSEA. CDR3 length equals 12 residues. The CDR3 protein is CSVMEGNYGYTF. The CDR3 nucleotides are TGCAGCGTGATGGAGGGGAACTATGGCTACACCTTC. Combining the CDR3 with reference TRBV29-1 and TRBJ1-2 gives the whole variable domain SAVISQKPSRDICQRGTSLTIQCQVDSQVTMMFWYRQQPGQSLTLIATANQGSEATYESGFVIDKFPISRPNLTFSTLTVSNMSPEDSSIYLCSVMEGNYGYTFGSGTRLTVV.

The rearrangement uses TRBV4-2 and TRBJ2-7, with 9 nucleotides matching TRBD2. Germline assignment: CDR1 LGHNA and CDR2 YNFKEQ. CDR3 size: 15 residues. Trimming cost V 0 bases and J 3 bases; bases outside gene matches: 3. The CDR3 DNA reads TGTGCCAGCAGCCAAGACTCTAGCGGGAACTACGAGCAGTACTTC. Protein sequence: CASSQDSSGNYEQYF.

The V call is TRBV9, the J call TRBJ2-3; 7 nucleotides agree with TRBD2. Trimming cost V 0 bases and J 0 bases; bases outside gene matches: 4. The CDR3 contains 16 residues. Germline lookup yields CDR1 SGDLS and CDR2 YYNGEE. In DNA, the CDR3 is TGTGCCAGCAGCGTAGCTAGCGGTGTTAGCACAGATACGCAGTATTTT. Translation gives CASSVASGVSTDTQYF.

The chain is built from TRBV2 and TRBJ1-5; weak D call: TRBD1 (5 bases). Trimming removed 2 bases from V and 2 bases from J, with 13 bases in between. The CDR3 consists of 16 residues. Germline V gives CDR1 SNHLY, CDR2 FYNNEI. The DNA of the CDR3 is TGTGCCAGCAGTGAACACAGGCCAGTAGGCAATCAGCCCCAGCATTTT. Translated, it gives CASSEHRPVGNQPQHF.

V usage is TRBV6-1 and J usage is TRBJ1-5, with 7 bases fitting TRBD1. J lost 3 bases, V lost 6 bases, and 2 bases had no gene match. Germline V gene sequence: CDR1 MNHNS, CDR2 SASEGT. This CDR3 contains 13 residues. The CDR3 nucleotides read TGTGCCAGCAGCGGGACAGTCAATCAGCCCCAGCATTTT. It encodes CASSGTVNQPQHF.